The present T cell receptor beta chain was sequenced within a study of blood T cell repertoires in COVID-19. Per germline, CDR1 MNHEY and CDR2 SMNVEV (reference sequence). J was trimmed by 5 bases and V by 8 bases; bases with no gene match: 8. CDR3 length: 13 amino acids. TCRdb's copy holds only in-frame clones and misses some; the assay was immunoSEQ multiplex PCR. The table records tens of thousands of clones, roughly 77% of them present only once. The sequence was obtained from an elderly man with acute or convalescent COVID-19. Material for sequencing was peripheral blood. The V and J genes are TRBV27 and TRBJ2-5, with TRBD2 identical over 7 bases. The CDR3 loop reads CASRRGDGETQYF. The DNA of the CDR3 is TGTGCCAGCCGCCGGGGGGATGGGGAGACCCAGTACTTC.